This is a list of T cell receptor beta chains from one sample in a study of T cell responses to AZD1222 COVID-19 vaccine. The assay was immunoSEQ multiplex PCR, and TCRdb's table has in-frame clones only and misses some. This sample carries about 140,000 clones, roughly nine tenths of them seen once, and the ten largest clones take roughly 1.7%. The specimen comprised peripheral blood, sampled on day 0 of AZD1222 vaccination. The receptors were sampled from an adult in good health. Both conserved end residues are part of each CDR3. Each record gives: clone size, V gene, D gene, J gene, CDR3 DNA, CDR3 protein. D genes are given only for firm matches. A row's size may be missing; if present it is once, few, many or a size class.

clone size: NA; V gene: TRBV7-9; D gene: TRBD1; J gene: TRBJ1-3; CDR3 DNA: TGTGCCAGCAGCTCCGGACAGGCGGCTGGAAACACCATATATTTT; CDR3 protein: CASSSGQAAGNTIYF
clone size: once; V gene: TRBV15; D gene: NA; J gene: TRBJ1-6; CDR3 DNA: TGTGCCACCAGCAGAGTGGACCCACCATATTCACCCCTCCACTTT; CDR3 protein: CATSRVDPPYSPLHF
clone size: once; V gene: TRBV3-1/TRBV3-2; D gene: NA; J gene: TRBJ1-1; CDR3 DNA: TGTGCCAGCAGCCTTCAAATGGACGGCCTATCGACTTTCTTT; CDR3 protein: CASSLQMDGLSTFF
clone size: NA; V gene: TRBV28; D gene: TRBD1; J gene: TRBJ1-2; CDR3 DNA: TGTGCCAGCAAAGCCGGGACAGGGAACTATGGCTACACCTTC; CDR3 protein: CASKAGTGNYGYTF
clone size: NA; V gene: TRBV13; D gene: NA; J gene: TRBJ1-1; CDR3 DNA: TGTGCCAGCAGCCATCGGGACCGGAGGAACACTGAAGCTTTCTTT; CDR3 protein: CASSHRDRRNTEAFF
clone size: few; V gene: TRBV12-3/TRBV12-4; D gene: NA; J gene: TRBJ2-1; CDR3 DNA: TGTGCCAGCAGTTTTCTGCAGGACAATGAGCAGTTCTTC; CDR3 protein: CASSFLQDNEQFF
clone size: NA; V gene: TRBV15; D gene: NA; J gene: TRBJ1-2; CDR3 DNA: TGTGCCACCAGCGGAGTGCTTGGACGGACCAACTGGGGCTATGGCTACACCTTC; CDR3 protein: CATSGVLGRTNWGYGYTF
clone size: NA; V gene: TRBV2; D gene: NA; J gene: TRBJ1-6; CDR3 DNA: TGTGCCAGCAGTGAAATGGGGGGGGGCGATCCTAATTCACCCCTCCACTTT; CDR3 protein: CASSEMGGGDPNSPLHF
clone size: NA; V gene: TRBV12-3/TRBV12-4; D gene: TRBD1; J gene: TRBJ1-1; CDR3 DNA: TGTGCCAGCAGTCGGACAGGTTACACTGAAGCTTTCTTT; CDR3 protein: CASSRTGYTEAFF
clone size: NA; V gene: TRBV5-1; D gene: NA; J gene: TRBJ1-1; CDR3 DNA: TGCGCCAGCTTCGTCGGGGGAAACACTGAAGCTTTCTTT; CDR3 protein: CASFVGGNTEAFF
clone size: NA; V gene: TRBV9; D gene: TRBD2; J gene: TRBJ2-3; CDR3 DNA: TGTGCCAGCAGCCTAGGACTAGCGGGAGGACGGGGCACAGATACGCAGTATTTT; CDR3 protein: CASSLGLAGGRGTDTQYF
clone size: NA; V gene: TRBV15; D gene: NA; J gene: TRBJ1-2; CDR3 DNA: TGTGCCACCAGCAGAGATGGGAGCACAGGGCAGGGCTACACCTTC; CDR3 protein: CATSRDGSTGQGYTF
clone size: NA; V gene: TRBV28; D gene: TRBD2; J gene: TRBJ2-7; CDR3 DNA: TGTGCCAGCAGTTTACCGCGACTAGCGGGAGGTGCCGAGCAGTACTTC; CDR3 protein: CASSLPRLAGGAEQYF
clone size: NA; V gene: TRBV5-1; D gene: TRBD1; J gene: TRBJ1-1; CDR3 DNA: TGCGCCAGCAGCCGCCGGACAGGGAAGGACACTGAAGCTTTCTTT; CDR3 protein: CASSRRTGKDTEAFF
clone size: NA; V gene: TRBV4-1; D gene: NA; J gene: TRBJ1-5; CDR3 DNA: TGCGCCAGCAGCCACTGGGGGGGGAGTAGCAATCAGCCCCAGCATTTT; CDR3 protein: CASSHWGGSSNQPQHF
clone size: NA; V gene: TRBV19; D gene: NA; J gene: TRBJ1-2; CDR3 DNA: TGTGCCAGTGAAAGGGACTATGGCTACACCTTC; CDR3 protein: CASERDYGYTF
clone size: NA; V gene: TRBV18; D gene: NA; J gene: TRBJ1-2; CDR3 DNA: TGTGCCAGCTCACCAGGGGACAACCCCCGACTCCATGGCTACACCTTC; CDR3 protein: CASSPGDNPRLHGYTF
clone size: NA; V gene: TRBV6-5; D gene: NA; J gene: TRBJ2-7; CDR3 DNA: TGTGCCAGCAGTTATTTTAGGGCCACTTACGAGCAGTACTTC; CDR3 protein: CASSYFRATYEQYF
clone size: NA; V gene: TRBV5-1; D gene: NA; J gene: TRBJ2-5; CDR3 DNA: TGCGCCAGCAGGGGAGAGGGCCAGTACCAAGAGACCCAGTACTTC; CDR3 protein: CASRGEGQYQETQYF
clone size: NA; V gene: TRBV12-3/TRBV12-4; D gene: NA; J gene: TRBJ1-1; CDR3 DNA: TGTGTCAGCAGTTTGAACACTGAAGCTTTCTTT; CDR3 protein: CVSSLNTEAFF
clone size: NA; V gene: TRBV19; D gene: NA; J gene: TRBJ1-5; CDR3 DNA: TGTGCCAGTAGTATGAGGCGGGGCGACAGTAGCAATCAGCCCCAGCATTTT; CDR3 protein: CASSMRRGDSSNQPQHF
clone size: NA; V gene: TRBV5-1; D gene: TRBD1; J gene: TRBJ1-6; CDR3 DNA: TGCGCCAGCAGCTCCTACAGGGGGGCTTCACCCCTCCACTTT; CDR3 protein: CASSSYRGASPLHF
clone size: NA; V gene: TRBV19; D gene: NA; J gene: TRBJ1-2; CDR3 DNA: TGTGCCAGTAGTATAGCATATGGCTACACCTTC; CDR3 protein: CASSIAYGYTF
clone size: NA; V gene: TRBV28; D gene: NA; J gene: TRBJ2-7; CDR3 DNA: TGTGCCAGCAGTTTGGACCAGGACAGCTACGAGCAGTACTTC; CDR3 protein: CASSLDQDSYEQYF